The following is a TCR beta chain sequence with its context. This specimen belongs to a study of blood T cell repertoires in COVID-19. Study information: Samples taken during acute and convalescent COVID-19 were collected in the United States, Italy and Spain. From T cells, B-cell-depleted T cells, or PBMCs came the material, which was cDNA or gDNA.

The V end was cut by 2 bases, the J end by 4 bases, with 6 bases between. This CDR3 is 13 amino acids long. Original data processing: Reference gene primer amplification gave nucleated cell count estimates. The data were produced by immunoSEQ multiplex PCR, yet TCRdb's version contains in-frame clones alone and is incomplete. The V and J calls and clone size were taken over from that table, and D and trimming were inferred from the DNA. The sample contains 120,000 or so clones, approximately 83% of which appear only once. The chain joins TRBV12-3 or TRBV12-4 to TRBJ2-1; D call uncertain. The receptor's source is a man aged 60-69 years with acute or convalescent COVID-19. The specimen sequenced was peripheral blood. The CDR3 here is CASSLQLYNEQFF. CDR3 coding DNA: TGTGCCAGCAGTTTACAGTTGTACAATGAGCAGTTCTTC.